This is a list of T cell receptor beta chains from one sample in a study of siplizumab effects on memory and regulatory T cells. The protocol was immunoSEQ multiplex PCR, while the TCRdb copy is restricted to in-frame clones and leaves out a portion. The sample has fewer than 130,000 clones, roughly 92% seen once. Sequencing used CD4+ T cells sorted from blood. These receptors came from a human donor in good health. The CDR3 runs from the conserved cysteine through the conserved F or W. D genes are given only for firm matches. Size tells how often a clone was seen (once, few, many) or the class of an expanded clone, and some rows leave it out.

v_call: TRBV2; j_call: TRBJ1-1; clone_size: .; d_call: TRBD1; cdr3_aa: CASRVDRDTEAFF; cdr3_nt: TGTGCCAGCAGAGTGGACAGGGACACTGAAGCTTTCTTT
v_call: TRBV11-3; j_call: TRBJ2-7; clone_size: .; d_call: .; cdr3_aa: CASALDRGYEQYF; cdr3_nt: TGTGCCAGCGCTCTAGATAGGGGCTACGAGCAGTACTTC
v_call: TRBV7-8; j_call: TRBJ1-2; clone_size: .; d_call: .; cdr3_aa: CASSLGIKAGSSVYTF; cdr3_nt: TGTGCCAGCAGCTTAGGAATTAAAGCGGGATCCTCGGTATACACCTTC
v_call: TRBV7-2; j_call: TRBJ2-3; clone_size: .; d_call: .; cdr3_aa: CASRLQTDTQYF; cdr3_nt: TGTGCCAGCAGATTACAGACAGATACGCAGTATTTT
v_call: TRBV6-1; j_call: TRBJ2-3; clone_size: .; d_call: .; cdr3_aa: CASSGPARVGTDTQYF; cdr3_nt: TGTGCCAGCAGTGGTCCCGCCAGGGTGGGTACAGATACGCAGTATTTT
v_call: TRBV7-6; j_call: TRBJ2-5; clone_size: .; d_call: TRBD1; cdr3_aa: CASSSNPTTGVETQYF; cdr3_nt: TGTGCCAGCAGCTCGAACCCAACGACAGGGGTAGAGACCCAGTACTTC
v_call: TRBV10-3; j_call: TRBJ2-2; clone_size: .; d_call: .; cdr3_aa: CAISDNPKNTGELFF; cdr3_nt: TGTGCCATCAGTGATAACCCCAAGAACACCGGGGAGCTGTTTTTT
v_call: TRBV4-2; j_call: TRBJ2-2; clone_size: .; d_call: TRBD2; cdr3_aa: CASSQEGLAGFTGELFF; cdr3_nt: TGTGCCAGCAGCCAAGAAGGACTAGCGGGCTTCACCGGGGAGCTGTTTTTT
v_call: TRBV4-2; j_call: TRBJ2-7; clone_size: .; d_call: .; cdr3_aa: CASSLGTGTYEQYF; cdr3_nt: TGTGCCAGCAGCCTTGGAACAGGGACCTACGAGCAGTACTTC
v_call: TRBV10-3; j_call: TRBJ2-1; clone_size: once; d_call: TRBD1; cdr3_aa: CATGTGSYNEQFF; cdr3_nt: TGTGCCACAGGGACAGGGTCCTACAATGAGCAGTTCTTC
v_call: TRBV6-5; j_call: TRBJ1-2; clone_size: .; d_call: TRBD1; cdr3_aa: CASSSPRTGRDGYTF; cdr3_nt: TGTGCCAGCAGTTCCCCGAGGACAGGGAGGGACGGCTACACCTTC
v_call: TRBV30; j_call: TRBJ1-2; clone_size: few; d_call: TRBD1; cdr3_aa: CAWSGDSRNYGYTF; cdr3_nt: TGTGCCTGGAGTGGGGACAGTAGGAACTATGGCTACACCTTC
v_call: TRBV27; j_call: TRBJ1-2; clone_size: .; d_call: TRBD1; cdr3_aa: CASRGTGGGHYGYTF; cdr3_nt: TGTGCCAGCAGGGGGACAGGGGGCGGACACTATGGCTACACCTTC
v_call: TRBV10-3; j_call: TRBJ2-5; clone_size: .; d_call: .; cdr3_aa: CAIRNRGLQETQYF; cdr3_nt: TGTGCCATCAGAAACAGGGGACTGCAAGAGACCCAGTACTTC
v_call: TRBV27; j_call: TRBJ1-2; clone_size: .; d_call: TRBD1; cdr3_aa: CASSFVDRLNYGYTF; cdr3_nt: TGTGCCAGCAGTTTTGTGGACAGGCTCAACTATGGCTACACCTTC
v_call: TRBV7-9; j_call: TRBJ2-7; clone_size: .; d_call: .; cdr3_aa: CASSLTGTPEQYF; cdr3_nt: TGTGCCAGCAGCTTAACTGGTACGCCGGAGCAGTACTTC
v_call: TRBV6-6; j_call: TRBJ2-7; clone_size: .; d_call: .; cdr3_aa: CASSSSSPGSYEQYF; cdr3_nt: TGTGCCAGCAGTTCCTCATCCCCAGGCTCCTACGAGCAGTACTTC
v_call: TRBV19; j_call: TRBJ1-2; clone_size: .; d_call: .; cdr3_aa: CASSVHRTESGYTF; cdr3_nt: TGTGCCAGTAGTGTCCACCGGACAGAGAGCGGCTACACCTTC
v_call: TRBV19; j_call: TRBJ2-7; clone_size: once; d_call: TRBD1; cdr3_aa: CASSTGQGARLAYF; cdr3_nt: TGTGCCAGTAGTACCGGACAGGGGGCAAGGTTGGCGTACTTC
v_call: TRBV9; j_call: TRBJ1-2; clone_size: .; d_call: .; cdr3_aa: CASSDSFYGYTF; cdr3_nt: TGTGCCAGCAGCGACAGCTTCTATGGCTACACCTTC
v_call: TRBV6-5; j_call: TRBJ1-2; clone_size: .; d_call: .; cdr3_aa: CASSRGGGRGYTF; cdr3_nt: TGTGCCAGCAGCCGCGGGGGGGGTAGGGGCTACACCTTC
v_call: TRBV2; j_call: TRBJ2-7; clone_size: .; d_call: TRBD2; cdr3_aa: CASSVGQGGSYEQYF; cdr3_nt: TGTGCCAGCAGTGTAGGCCAGGGAGGGTCCTACGAGCAGTACTTC
v_call: TRBV7-2; j_call: TRBJ2-2; clone_size: .; d_call: .; cdr3_aa: CASSLNPFPNTGELFF; cdr3_nt: TGTGCCAGCAGCTTAAATCCCTTTCCGAACACCGGGGAGCTGTTTTTT
v_call: TRBV5-1; j_call: TRBJ2-7; clone_size: few; d_call: .; cdr3_aa: CASSFGSELTYEQYF; cdr3_nt: TGCGCCAGCAGCTTTGGGAGCGAGTTAACCTACGAGCAGTACTTC
v_call: TRBV2; j_call: TRBJ2-1; clone_size: .; d_call: .; cdr3_aa: CASSEDSYNEQFF; cdr3_nt: TGTGCCAGCAGTGAGGACTCGTACAATGAGCAGTTCTTC
v_call: TRBV5-8; j_call: TRBJ2-3; clone_size: .; d_call: TRBD2; cdr3_aa: CASSLVRSGSTSTQYF; cdr3_nt: TGTGCCAGCAGCTTGGTTAGAAGCGGGAGTACGAGTACGCAGTATTTT
v_call: TRBV6-5; j_call: TRBJ2-7; clone_size: .; d_call: TRBD1; cdr3_aa: CASLSIGTGEQYF; cdr3_nt: TGTGCCAGCCTTAGCATTGGGACAGGCGAGCAGTACTTC
v_call: TRBV7-9; j_call: TRBJ2-7; clone_size: .; d_call: .; cdr3_aa: CASSPRRGRNSYEQYF; cdr3_nt: TGTGCCAGCAGCCCGCGACGGGGGAGAAACTCCTACGAGCAGTACTTC
v_call: TRBV6-1; j_call: TRBJ2-6; clone_size: .; d_call: .; cdr3_aa: CASTLPSGANVLTF; cdr3_nt: TGTGCCAGCACACTTCCCTCTGGGGCCAACGTCCTGACTTTC
v_call: TRBV18; j_call: TRBJ1-2; clone_size: .; d_call: .; cdr3_aa: CASSPEEGVLGYTF; cdr3_nt: TGTGCCAGCTCACCAGAAGAAGGGGTTCTTGGCTACACCTTC
v_call: TRBV10-3; j_call: TRBJ2-2; clone_size: .; d_call: TRBD2; cdr3_aa: CAISGREIAGGAGELFF; cdr3_nt: TGTGCCATCAGTGGTCGGGAGATAGCGGGAGGGGCCGGGGAGCTGTTTTTT
v_call: TRBV2; j_call: TRBJ1-2; clone_size: few; d_call: .; cdr3_aa: CASRREGYTF; cdr3_nt: TGTGCCAGCAGGAGGGAAGGCTACACCTTC
v_call: TRBV9; j_call: TRBJ2-7; clone_size: once; d_call: .; cdr3_aa: CASSLGPGQGSYEQYF; cdr3_nt: TGTGCCAGCAGTTTAGGACCGGGACAAGGATCCTACGAGCAGTACTTC
v_call: TRBV18; j_call: TRBJ2-7; clone_size: .; d_call: .; cdr3_aa: CASSPLGATYEQYF; cdr3_nt: TGTGCCAGCTCACCGCTTGGTGCGACCTACGAGCAGTACTTC
v_call: TRBV27; j_call: TRBJ2-7; clone_size: .; d_call: TRBD1; cdr3_aa: CASSLYRGSYEQYF; cdr3_nt: TGTGCCAGCAGTTTGTACAGGGGATCCTACGAGCAGTACTTC
v_call: TRBV30; j_call: TRBJ1-1; clone_size: .; d_call: .; cdr3_aa: CAWTASTEAFF; cdr3_nt: TGTGCCTGGACTGCCTCCACTGAAGCTTTCTTT
v_call: TRBV28; j_call: TRBJ2-7; clone_size: .; d_call: .; cdr3_aa: CASSFPTYEQYF; cdr3_nt: TGTGCCAGCAGTTTCCCCACCTACGAGCAGTACTTC
v_call: TRBV2; j_call: TRBJ2-2; clone_size: .; d_call: .; cdr3_aa: CASSSGGRGTGELFF; cdr3_nt: TGTGCCAGCTCTTCCGGGGGCCGGGGCACCGGGGAGCTGTTTTTT
v_call: TRBV6-5; j_call: TRBJ1-3; clone_size: .; d_call: .; cdr3_aa: CATARGNTIYF; cdr3_nt: TGTGCCACGGCCCGGGGAAACACCATATATTTT
v_call: TRBV18; j_call: TRBJ1-1; clone_size: .; d_call: .; cdr3_aa: CASSHQDRENTEAFF; cdr3_nt: TGTGCCAGCTCACACCAGGACCGGGAGAACACTGAAGCTTTCTTT
v_call: TRBV19; j_call: TRBJ2-3; clone_size: .; d_call: TRBD2; cdr3_aa: CASSMWLTSGMSTDTQYF; cdr3_nt: TGTGCCAGTAGTATGTGGTTGACTAGCGGGATGAGCACAGATACGCAGTATTTT
v_call: TRBV7-9; j_call: TRBJ2-2; clone_size: .; d_call: .; cdr3_aa: CASSLDGAGELFF; cdr3_nt: TGTGCCAGCAGCTTAGATGGGGCCGGGGAGCTGTTTTTT
v_call: TRBV6-1; j_call: TRBJ2-3; clone_size: .; d_call: .; cdr3_aa: CASSSADTQYF; cdr3_nt: TGTGCCAGCAGTTCGGCAGATACGCAGTATTTT
v_call: TRBV5-1; j_call: TRBJ2-5; clone_size: .; d_call: TRBD1; cdr3_aa: CASSEQGAQETQYF; cdr3_nt: TGCGCCAGCAGCGAACAGGGGGCTCAAGAGACCCAGTACTTC
v_call: TRBV6-5; j_call: TRBJ2-7; clone_size: once; d_call: .; cdr3_aa: CASSYSEARGSYEQYF; cdr3_nt: TGTGCCAGCAGTTACTCAGAGGCGAGGGGCTCCTACGAGCAGTACTTC
v_call: TRBV19; j_call: TRBJ1-1; clone_size: .; d_call: .; cdr3_aa: CASSLMNTEAFF; cdr3_nt: TGTGCTTCCAGCCTTATGAACACTGAAGCTTTCTTT
v_call: TRBV10-1; j_call: TRBJ2-1; clone_size: .; d_call: .; cdr3_aa: CASRRTGGNEQFF; cdr3_nt: TGCGCCAGCAGGCGGACTGGGGGCAATGAGCAGTTCTTC
v_call: TRBV18; j_call: TRBJ2-7; clone_size: .; d_call: TRBD1; cdr3_aa: CASSLGQSGEQYF; cdr3_nt: TGTGCCAGCTCACTGGGACAGTCGGGCGAGCAGTACTTC
v_call: TRBV7-3; j_call: TRBJ2-2; clone_size: .; d_call: .; cdr3_aa: CASSLLRGTGELFF; cdr3_nt: TGTGCCAGCAGCTTATTGCGGGGCACCGGGGAGCTGTTTTTT
v_call: TRBV15; j_call: TRBJ2-1; clone_size: .; d_call: TRBD1; cdr3_aa: CATSRDVQGYHEQFF; cdr3_nt: TGTGCCACCAGCAGAGATGTACAGGGGTACCATGAGCAGTTCTTC
v_call: TRBV5-6; j_call: TRBJ2-6; clone_size: .; d_call: TRBD2; cdr3_aa: CASSFGGGSLNTGANVLTF; cdr3_nt: TGTGCCAGCAGCTTTGGCGGCGGGAGTCTCAACACTGGGGCCAACGTCCTGACTTTC
v_call: TRBV6-6; j_call: TRBJ1-1; clone_size: .; d_call: .; cdr3_aa: CASSYGQMNTEAFF; cdr3_nt: TGTGCCAGCAGTTACGGGCAAATGAACACTGAAGCTTTCTTT